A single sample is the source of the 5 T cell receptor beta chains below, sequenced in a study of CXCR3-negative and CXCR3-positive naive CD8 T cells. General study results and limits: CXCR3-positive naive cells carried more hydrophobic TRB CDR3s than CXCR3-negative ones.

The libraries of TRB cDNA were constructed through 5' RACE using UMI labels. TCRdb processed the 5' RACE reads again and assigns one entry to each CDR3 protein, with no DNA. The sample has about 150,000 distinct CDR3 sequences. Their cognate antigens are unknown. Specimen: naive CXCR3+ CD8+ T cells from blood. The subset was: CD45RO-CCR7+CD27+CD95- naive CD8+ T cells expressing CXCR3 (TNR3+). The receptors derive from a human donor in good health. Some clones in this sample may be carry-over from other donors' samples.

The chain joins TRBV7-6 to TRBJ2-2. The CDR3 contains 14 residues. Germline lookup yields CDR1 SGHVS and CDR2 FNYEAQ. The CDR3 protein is CASSLNLNTGELFF.

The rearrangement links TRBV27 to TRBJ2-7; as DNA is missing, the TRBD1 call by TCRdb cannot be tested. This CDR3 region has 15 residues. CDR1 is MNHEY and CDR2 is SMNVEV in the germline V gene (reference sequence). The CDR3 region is CASSEQGTGLYEQYF.

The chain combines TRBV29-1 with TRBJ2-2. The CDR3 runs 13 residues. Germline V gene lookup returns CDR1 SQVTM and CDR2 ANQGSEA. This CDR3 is CSVGLTDTGELFF.

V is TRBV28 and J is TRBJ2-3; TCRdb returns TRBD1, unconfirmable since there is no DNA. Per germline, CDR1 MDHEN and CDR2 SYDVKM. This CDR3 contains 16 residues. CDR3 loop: CASSFGVDRGFDTQYF.

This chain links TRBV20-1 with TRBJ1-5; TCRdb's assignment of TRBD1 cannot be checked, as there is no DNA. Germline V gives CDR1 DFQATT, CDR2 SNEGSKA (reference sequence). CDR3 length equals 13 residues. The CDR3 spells CSARQGADQPQHF.